These T cell receptor beta chains were read from a single sample in a study of tumor-infiltrating lymphocytes in primary liver carcinoma. TCRdb ran MiXCR on the multiplex PCR reads and lists one entry per CDR3 protein. The table includes roughly 100,000 distinct CDR3 sequences, approximately 82% detected once. Sequenced: liver tumor tissue from sampling region 3. The receptor set was obtained from a man aged 40-49 years with primary liver carcinoma and hepatitis B virus infection. Both conserved end residues are part of each CDR3. A D gene is named only where the DNA matches it firmly. Expanded clones are given a class, and other clones once, few, many or no size at all.

V: TRBV5-5
J: TRBJ2-7
D: -
size: few
CDR3: CASSLGGTIRYEQYF
DNA: TGTGCCAGCAGCTTAGGTGGGACCATTCGCTACGAGCAGTACTTC

V: TRBV28
J: TRBJ1-2
D: -
size: many
CDR3: CASSQAIWSGYTF
DNA: TGTGCCAGCAGCCAAGCGATTTGGTCCGGCTACACCTTC

V: TRBV9
J: TRBJ2-3
D: -
size: -
CDR3: CASSVGHPLPTDTQYF
DNA: TGTGCCAGCAGCGTAGGTCACCCGTTACCCACAGATACGCAGTATTTT

V: TRBV11-3
J: TRBJ2-1
D: -
size: once
CDR3: CASNLRGGNCEQFF
DNA: TGTGCCAGCAACTTGCGAGGTGGGAATTGTGAGCAGTTCTTC

V: TRBV29-1
J: TRBJ1-1
D: -
size: few
CDR3: CSVGPGWGMNTGAFF
DNA: TGCAGCGTGGGCCCGGGATGGGGAATGAACACCGGAGCTTTCTTT

V: TRBV29-1
J: TRBJ1-1
D: -
size: -
CDR3: CNVAPGWGMNTDAFF
DNA: TGCAACGTTGCACCGGGATGGGGAATGAACACTGACGCTTTCTTT

V: TRBV11-2
J: TRBJ2-7
D: -
size: -
CDR3: CAGSSNRNSYKQYF
DNA: TGTGCTGGCAGCTCTAACAGGAACTCCTACAAGCAGTACTTC

V: TRBV12-3/TRBV12-4
J: TRBJ2-2
D: -
size: few
CDR3: CVSSLADYTGELFF
DNA: TGTGTCAGCAGTTTAGCGGACTACACCGGGGAGCTATTTTTT

V: TRBV28
J: TRBJ2-1
D: -
size: many
CDR3: CASSFSYNEQFF
DNA: TGTGCCAGCAGTTTCAGTTACAATGAGCAGTTCTTC

V: TRBV11-1
J: TRBJ1-6
D: -
size: -
CDR3: CASSRILVSTLHF
DNA: TGTGCCAGCAGCCGGATACTGGTGTCAACCCTCCACTTT

V: TRBV30
J: TRBJ1-1
D: -
size: -
CDR3: CAESREYTEAFF
DNA: TGTGCGGAATCGCGGGAATACACTGAAGCTTTCTTT

V: TRBV6-5
J: TRBJ2-3
D: -
size: -
CDR3: CASTHPPDTQYF
DNA: TGTGCCAGCACTCACCCGCCAGATACGCAGTATTTT

V: TRBV29-1
J: TRBJ2-5
D: TRBD2
size: -
CDR3: CSGILAGGLETQYF
DNA: TGCAGTGGTATACTAGCGGGAGGATTAGAGACCCAGTACTTC

V: TRBV13
J: TRBJ2-5
D: -
size: -
CDR3: CASSPRPGSPETQYF
DNA: TGTGCCAGCAGTCCCCGGCCCGGGAGTCCAGAGACCCAGTACTTT

V: TRBV11-2
J: TRBJ2-7
D: -
size: -
CDR3: CACSYGRLYAREQYF
DNA: TGTGCCTGCAGCTATGGACGGCTTTACGCGCGCGAGCAGTACTTC

V: TRBV5-4
J: TRBJ2-5
D: TRBD2
size: -
CDR3: CATSWGTSRQETQYF
DNA: TGTGCCACCAGCTGGGGGACTAGCAGACAAGAGACCCAGTACTTC

V: TRBV12-3/TRBV12-4
J: TRBJ1-4
D: -
size: -
CDR3: CASDLAGTEKLFF
DNA: TGTGCCAGCGATTTAGCCGGGACTGAAAAACTGTTTTTT

V: TRBV6-1
J: TRBJ1-5
D: TRBD1
size: -
CDR3: CANSIVDRGGQPQHF
DNA: TGTGCCAACAGTATCGTGGACAGGGGAGGCCAGCCCCAGCATTTT

V: TRBV6-5
J: TRBJ2-6
D: -
size: -
CDR3: CGSRFWRSSGANVLTF
DNA: TGTGGCAGCAGGTTTTGGAGGAGCTCTGGGGCCAACGTCCTGACTTTC

V: TRBV29-1
J: TRBJ2-3
D: -
size: -
CDR3: CSVEGGADNTDAQYF
DNA: TGCAGCGTTGAGGGCGGGGCCGACAACACAGATGCGCAGTATTTT

V: TRBV4-1
J: TRBJ2-2
D: -
size: -
CDR3: CAGCHAVAGELFF
DNA: TGCGCCGGCTGCCACGCCGTAGCCGGGGAGCTGTTTTTT

V: TRBV28
J: TRBJ2-7
D: -
size: -
CDR3: CASSGARTLVSYEQYF
DNA: TGTGCCAGCAGTGGGGCCAGGACTCTGGTGTCCTACGAGCAGTACTTC

V: TRBV11-2
J: TRBJ2-7
D: -
size: -
CDR3: CASSLTDETQRIYF
DNA: TGTGCCAGCAGCCTGACAGATGAAACTCAGCGGATTTACTTC

V: TRBV5-1
J: TRBJ1-2
D: TRBD1
size: -
CDR3: CASSSWTGGNGYTF
DNA: TGCGCTAGCAGCTCTTGGACAGGGGGCAATGGCTACACCTTC

V: TRBV6-5
J: TRBJ2-5
D: TRBD2
size: -
CDR3: CISSNTGLRYF
DNA: TGTATCAGCAGTAACACGGGACTAAGGTACTTC

V: TRBV6-6
J: TRBJ2-7
D: -
size: -
CDR3: CASSYSGKFGEQYF
DNA: TGTGCCAGCAGCTACTCTGGCAAGTTCGGCGAGCAGTACTTC

V: TRBV7-8
J: TRBJ2-7
D: -
size: -
CDR3: CGSSLSYEQYF
DNA: TGTGGCAGTAGCTTGTCCTACGAGCAGTACTTC

V: TRBV29-1
J: TRBJ1-2
D: -
size: -
CDR3: CSVGDGRYGYSF
DNA: TGCAGCGTTGGCGACGGAAGGTATGGCTACAGCTTC

V: TRBV7-9
J: TRBJ2-1
D: -
size: -
CDR3: CASSDGFSENYEQFF
DNA: TGTGCCAGTAGTGACGGTTTTTCCGAAAACTATGAGCAGTTCTTC

V: TRBV6-4
J: TRBJ2-3
D: TRBD2
size: few
CDR3: CASSDSTSGSVDTQYF
DNA: TGTGCCAGCAGTGACTCGACTAGCGGGAGCGTAGATACGCAGTATTTT

V: TRBV4-3
J: TRBJ2-1
D: -
size: once
CDR3: CASSQVAGSSYNERFF
DNA: TGCGCCAGTAGCCAAGTAGCTGGGAGCTCCTACAATGAGCGGTTCTTC

V: TRBV6-1
J: TRBJ2-7
D: TRBD2
size: -
CDR3: CASSASTSGSYGHYF
DNA: TGTGCCAGCAGTGCTTCGACTAGCGGGAGTTACGGGCACTACTTC

V: TRBV4-3
J: TRBJ1-2
D: -
size: -
CDR3: CASSQDLGARGGYTF
DNA: TGCGCCAGCAGCCAAGATTTGGGGGCTCGGGGTGGCTACACCTTC

V: TRBV11-2
J: TRBJ2-1
D: TRBD2
size: -
CDR3: CASSLNRGGGFYNERFF
DNA: TGTGCCAGCAGCTTAAATAGGGGCGGGGGGTTCTACAATGAGCGGTTCTTC

V: TRBV5-1
J: TRBJ2-3
D: -
size: -
CDR3: CACSLWGFPDTQYF
DNA: TGCGCCTGCAGCTTGTGGGGGTTTCCAGATACGCAGTATTTT

V: TRBV29-1
J: TRBJ2-2
D: -
size: -
CDR3: CRASQGSGELFF
DNA: TGCAGAGCTAGCCAGGGGTCCGGGGAGCTGTTTTTT

V: TRBV28
J: TRBJ1-2
D: TRBD1
size: -
CDR3: CASRYGTGRNYGYTF
DNA: TGTGCCAGTAGATACGGGACAGGACGAAACTATGGCTACACCTTC